These T cell receptor beta chains were read from a single sample in a study of blood T cell repertoires in COVID-19. The method was immunoSEQ multiplex PCR; TCRdb's version includes in-frame clones alone and lacks a portion of them. Of about 210,000 clones detected, 70% to 90% appear once; the ten largest clones hold about 13%. Sequenced: peripheral blood. These receptors all come from a human donor in a cohort sampled during active COVID-19. Both conserved end residues are part of each CDR3. D genes are given only for firm matches. The size entry is marked missing in some rows and otherwise reads once, few, many or a size class.

v_gene,abundance,d_gene,j_gene,CDR3aa,CDR3nt
TRBV2,few,-,TRBJ1-1,CASSDTDGLNTEAFF,TGTGCCAGCAGCGATACAGACGGTCTGAACACTGAAGCTTTCTTT
TRBV5-4,once,TRBD1,TRBJ2-5,CASSLPWTGQKTQYF,TGTGCCAGCAGCCTTCCTTGGACAGGCCAAAAGACCCAGTACTTC
TRBV5-4,once,-,TRBJ1-1,CASSLRDTEAFF,TGTGCCAGCAGCTTAAGAGACACTGAAGCTTTCTTT
TRBV7-3,few,TRBD2,TRBJ2-5,CASSFSGEQETQYF,TGTGCCAGCAGCTTCAGCGGGGAGCAAGAGACCCAGTACTTC
TRBV5-4,few,TRBD2,TRBJ2-3,CASSQRGGNTDTQYF,TGTGCCAGCAGCCAGCGGGGGGGCAACACAGATACGCAGTATTTT
TRBV15,-,-,TRBJ2-3,CATSRDYGGDTQYF,TGTGCCACCAGCAGAGATTACGGGGGAGATACGCAGTATTTT
TRBV27,-,-,TRBJ2-7,CASSSHTGNSYEQYF,TGTGCCAGCAGTTCTCACACCGGGAACTCCTACGAGCAGTACTTC
TRBV10-3,-,TRBD2,TRBJ2-1,CAISEGSGGRSYNEQFF,TGTGCCATCAGTGAGGGTAGCGGGGGCCGCTCCTACAATGAGCAGTTCTTC
TRBV3-1/TRBV3-2,-,TRBD2,TRBJ2-5,CASSPEAGGVETQYF,TGTGCCAGCAGCCCTGAGGCCGGGGGGGTTGAGACCCAGTACTTC
TRBV5-1,once,TRBD2,TRBJ2-7,CASSPGTIFEQYF,TGCGCCAGCAGCCCCGGGACTATCTTCGAGCAGTACTTC
TRBV10-3,-,-,TRBJ1-1,CAITTLGAGTEAFF,TGTGCCATCACTACCCTGGGGGCGGGCACTGAAGCTTTCTTT
TRBV18,once,-,TRBJ2-7,CASSPQADSYEQYF,TGTGCCAGCTCACCACAAGCGGACTCCTACGAGCAGTACTTC
TRBV9,-,-,TRBJ1-3,CASSVDPLSGNTIYF,TGTGCCAGCAGCGTAGATCCGTTGTCTGGAAACACCATATATTTT
TRBV3-1/TRBV3-2,-,-,TRBJ2-7,CASSQDAAGEREQYF,TGTGCCAGCAGCCAAGACGCGGCAGGGGAACGCGAGCAGTACTTC
TRBV27,-,TRBD1,TRBJ2-7,CASSLSVWAGGPYEQYF,TGTGCCAGCAGTTTATCAGTCTGGGCAGGGGGCCCCTACGAGCAGTACTTC
TRBV28,-,TRBD1,TRBJ1-1,CASSRRQGWAEAFF,TGTGCCAGCAGCCGAAGACAGGGGTGGGCTGAAGCTTTCTTT
TRBV4-2,-,TRBD2,TRBJ2-4,CASSQTIAGTKNIQYF,TGTGCCAGCAGCCAAACCATAGCGGGAACCAAAAACATTCAGTACTTC
TRBV7-2,-,-,TRBJ2-7,CASSSRSSSYEQYF,TGTGCCAGCAGCTCCCGGAGTAGCTCCTACGAGCAGTACTTC
TRBV6-6,-,-,TRBJ2-7,CASKEAGTNSYEQYF,TGTGCCAGCAAGGAGGCCGGGACAAATTCCTACGAGCAGTACTTC
TRBV6-5,-,TRBD1,TRBJ1-4,CASRTGEGDEKLFF,TGTGCCAGCAGAACAGGGGAAGGCGATGAAAAACTGTTTTTT
TRBV3-1/TRBV3-2,-,TRBD2,TRBJ2-2,CASSQGPSGDTGELFF,TGTGCCAGCAGCCAAGGACCTAGCGGGGACACCGGGGAGCTGTTTTTT
TRBV20-1,few,TRBD1,TRBJ2-7,CSASSLGQGSYEQYF,TGCAGTGCTAGTTCGCTCGGACAGGGGTCCTACGAGCAGTACTTC
TRBV20-1,-,-,TRBJ1-5,CSASLFQSNQPQHF,TGCAGTGCTAGTCTGTTTCAGAGCAATCAGCCCCAGCATTTT
TRBV6-5,once,-,TRBJ1-1,CASRRGLNTEAFF,TGTGCCAGCCGGCGGGGCCTGAACACTGAAGCTTTCTTT
TRBV27,few,-,TRBJ2-4,CASSLSHQTGSNIQYF,TGTGCCAGCAGCCTCTCGCACCAGACAGGTTCTAACATTCAGTACTTC
TRBV6-2/TRBV6-3,-,TRBD1,TRBJ1-2,CASSFGQGAYGYTF,TGTGCCAGCAGTTTTGGACAGGGAGCCTATGGCTACACCTTC
TRBV15,-,TRBD1,TRBJ2-1,CATSRPGQGANNEQFF,TGTGCCACCAGCCGACCAGGACAGGGGGCGAACAATGAGCAGTTCTTC